Following are 3 T cell receptor beta chains from one sample sequenced in a study of technical replicates of blood from a few donors. The method was immunoSEQ multiplex PCR; TCRdb's version includes in-frame clones alone and lacks a portion of them. The sample consists of under 100,000 clones, approximately 96% of them appearing once. Sequenced input: T cells isolated from PBMCs. Receptor source: a human donor in good health.

The genes are TRBV7-9 and TRBJ1-6; TRBD1 matches at 7 bases. This CDR3 contains 18 residues. V was clipped by 5 bases and J by 0 bases; unmatched bases: 10. CDR1 and CDR2 from the germline V gene are SEHNR and FQNEAQ (reference sequence). The CDR3 DNA is TGTGCCAGCAGCGACCCGACAGGGCAGCCCTCCTATAATTCACCCCTCCACTTT. Translating gives CASSDPTGQPSYNSPLHF.

This clone was detected only once. The chain combines TRBV11-2 with TRBJ2-1; D possibly corresponds to TRBD2 (5 bases). The CDR3 loop spans 14 amino acids. In germline, CDR1 is SGHAT, CDR2 FQNNGV. The V end lost 6 bases, the J end lost 5 bases, and 14 bases lay between the germline ends. CDR3 DNA sequence: TGTGCCAGCAGTTTCGCCGGGAACCACAATGAGCAGTTCTTC. Protein product: CASSFAGNHNEQFF.

The chain links TRBV19 to TRBJ2-7; 7 bases map to TRBD2. Germline CDR1 LNHDA, CDR2 SQIVND (reference sequence). CDR3 length: 13 amino acids. The junction had 5 bases not matched to a gene; V was cut back by 6 bases and J by 3 bases. This CDR3 is CASRGRAVYEQYF. DNA of the CDR3: TGTGCCAGTAGGGGGAGGGCAGTCTACGAGCAGTACTTC. Looking up the rest from reference TRBV19 and TRBJ2-7 gives the full variable domain: DGGITQSPKYLFRKEGQNVTLSCEQNLNHDAMYWYRQDPGQGLRLIYYSQIVNDFQKGDIAEGYSVSREKKESFPLTVTSAQKNPTAFYLCASRGRAVYEQYFGPGTRLTVT.